This T cell receptor (beta chain) was recorded in a study of OX40 agonist ivuxolimab in advanced cancers. Study-wide context: In this cohort, patients received ivuxolimab, an agonistic anti-OX40 (CD134) antibody. Patients received intravenous ivuxolimab every 2 weeks at 0.01 to 10 mg/kg.

Profiled with immunoSEQ multiplex PCR; TCRdb holds only in-frame clones, not every one. The sample lists about 29,000 clones, 80% to 95% occurring once. Trimming took 4 bases from V and 3 from J, leaving 7 bases between them. The CDR3 extends over 13 amino acids. Germline-derived CDR1 and CDR2 are SGHTA and FQGNSA. Sequenced material: CD4+ or CD8+ T cells sorted from blood, taken in a trial of the OX40 agonist ivuxolimab. This sequence joins TRBV7-2 and TRBJ2-1; D is perhaps TRBD1 (5 bases). The sequence derives from an adult with an advanced solid tumor such as melanoma, head and neck, liver or kidney cancer. CDR3 DNA sequence: TGTGCCAGCAGCTGGGGCTTCTACAATGAGCAGTTCTTC. Translating gives CASSWGFYNEQFF.